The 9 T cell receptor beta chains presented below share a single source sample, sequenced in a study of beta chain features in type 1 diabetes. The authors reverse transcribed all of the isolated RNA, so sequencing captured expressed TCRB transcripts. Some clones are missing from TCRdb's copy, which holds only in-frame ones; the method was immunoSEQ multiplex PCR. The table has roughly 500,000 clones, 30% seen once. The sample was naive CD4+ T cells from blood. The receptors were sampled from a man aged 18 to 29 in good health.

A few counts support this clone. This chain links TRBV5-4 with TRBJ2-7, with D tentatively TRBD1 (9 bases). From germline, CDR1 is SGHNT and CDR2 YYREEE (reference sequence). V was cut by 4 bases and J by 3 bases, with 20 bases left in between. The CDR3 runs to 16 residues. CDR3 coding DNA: TGTGCCAGCAGCCTAGCGGGCGGACAGGGGATCTACGAGCAGTACTTC. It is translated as CASSLAGGQGIYEQYF.

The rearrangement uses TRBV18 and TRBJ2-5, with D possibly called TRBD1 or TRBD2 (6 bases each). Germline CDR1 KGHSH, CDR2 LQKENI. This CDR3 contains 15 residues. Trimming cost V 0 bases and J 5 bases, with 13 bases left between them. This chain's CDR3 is CASSPPGGWKETQYF. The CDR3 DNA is TGTGCCAGCTCACCACCCGGGGGCTGGAAGGAGACCCAGTACTTC.

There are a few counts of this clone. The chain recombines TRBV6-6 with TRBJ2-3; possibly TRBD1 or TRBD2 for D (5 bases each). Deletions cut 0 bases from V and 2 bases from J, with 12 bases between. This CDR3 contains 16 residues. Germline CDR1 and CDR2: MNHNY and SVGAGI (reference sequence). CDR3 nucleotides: TGTGCCAGCAGTTACTCGGGGCCGGGGCACACAGATACGCAGTATTTT. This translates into CASSYSGPGHTDTQYF.

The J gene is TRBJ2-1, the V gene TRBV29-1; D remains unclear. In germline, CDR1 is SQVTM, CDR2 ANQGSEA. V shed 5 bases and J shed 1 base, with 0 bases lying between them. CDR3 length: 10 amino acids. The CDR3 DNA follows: TGCAGCGTTTCCTACAATGAGCAGTTCTTC. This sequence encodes CSVSYNEQFF.

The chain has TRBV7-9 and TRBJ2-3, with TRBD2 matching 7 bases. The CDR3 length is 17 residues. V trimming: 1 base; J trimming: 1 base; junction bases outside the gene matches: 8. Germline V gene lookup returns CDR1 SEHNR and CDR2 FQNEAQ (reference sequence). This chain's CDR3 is CASSLGTSELGTDTQYF. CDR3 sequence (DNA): TGTGCCAGCAGCTTAGGAACTAGCGAATTGGGCACAGATACGCAGTATTTT.

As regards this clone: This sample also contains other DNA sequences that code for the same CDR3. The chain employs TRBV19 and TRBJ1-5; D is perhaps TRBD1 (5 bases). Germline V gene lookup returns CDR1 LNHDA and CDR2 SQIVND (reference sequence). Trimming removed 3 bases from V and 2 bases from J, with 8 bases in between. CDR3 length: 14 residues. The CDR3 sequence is CASSITGGNQPQHF. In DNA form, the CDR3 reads TGTGCCAGTAGTATTACAGGTGGCAATCAGCCCCAGCATTTT.

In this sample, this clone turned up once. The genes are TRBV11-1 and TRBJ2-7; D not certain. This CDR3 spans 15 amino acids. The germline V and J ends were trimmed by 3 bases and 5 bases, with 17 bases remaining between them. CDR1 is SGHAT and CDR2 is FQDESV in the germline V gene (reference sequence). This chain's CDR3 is CASSFPTGQFNEQYF. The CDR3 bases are TGTGCCAGCAGCTTCCCGACCGGGCAGTTCAACGAGCAGTACTTC.

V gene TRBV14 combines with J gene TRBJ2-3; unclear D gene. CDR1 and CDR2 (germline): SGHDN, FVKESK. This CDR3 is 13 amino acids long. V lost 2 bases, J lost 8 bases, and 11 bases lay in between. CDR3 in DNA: TGTGCCAGCAGCCAATTTAAGGTTTCTACGCAGTATTTT. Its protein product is CASSQFKVSTQYF.

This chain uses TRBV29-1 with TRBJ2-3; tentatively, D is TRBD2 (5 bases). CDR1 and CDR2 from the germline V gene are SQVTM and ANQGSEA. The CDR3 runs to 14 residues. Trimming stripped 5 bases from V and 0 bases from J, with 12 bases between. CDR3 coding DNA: TGCAGCGTTCGTAAGGGAGTCAGCACAGATACGCAGTATTTT. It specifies CSVRKGVSTDTQYF.